The clone carrying this T cell receptor (beta chain) was seen only a few times. Its cognate antigen is unknown. The PCR employed 60 Vbeta primers together with 13 Jbeta primers. Sequenced by immunoSEQ multiplex PCR; TCRdb stores in-frame clones only, minus some. The sample has 150,000 to 200,000 clones, roughly 78% seen once. The sample originates from a study of cytomegalovirus exposure and HLA in healthy donors. Study-level background: Out of 398 genotyped donors, about 76% belonged to the Caucasian-associated ancestry cluster.

Study results and caveats: In a later analysis, specific HLA alleles were associated with 15,000 to 20,000 TCR beta sequences at a 0.05 false discovery rate.

The CDR3 extends over 13 amino acids. Germline V gene lookup returns CDR1 MGHRA and CDR2 YSYEKL. Trimming pared 1 base from V and 1 base from J, leaving 4 bases between. The sample consisted of PBMCs. This TCR was sampled from a woman between 40 and 55 years old in good health and CMV-seronegative. The chain joins TRBV4-1 to TRBJ2-5; no reliable D call. The CDR3 loop is CASSQAFQETQYF. CDR3 coding DNA: TGCGCCAGCAGCCAAGCGTTCCAAGAGACCCAGTACTTC.